One sample yielded the 25 T cell receptor beta chains listed below, sequenced in a study of blood T cell repertoires in COVID-19 (dated by TCRdb to about 2020). Library prep was done by the immunoSEQ multiplex PCR assay. Here the immuneACCESS table is served through TCRdb, limited to in-frame sequences with V and J called. Missing clones are a known gap in these copies; in checked studies unresolved V genes cover under half, and the rest lacks a known reason. The sample table records about 300,000 clones; approximately 85% of these occur just once. Of the sample, approximately 8.8% is held by the ten largest clones. The sample consisted of peripheral blood. These receptors originate from a man aged 18 to 30 with active or convalescent COVID-19.

This chain joins TRBV7-6 and TRBJ2-5, with 11 bases aligning to TRBD2. From germline, CDR1 is SGHVS and CDR2 FNYEAQ. This CDR3 is 18 amino acids long. V trimming: 1 base; J trimming: 4 bases; junction bases outside the gene matches: 11. CDR3 sequence (DNA): TGTGCCAGCAGCTTAGGTCTCACTAGCGGGGGTTATGGAGAGACCCAGTACTTC. Its protein is CASSLGLTSGGYGETQYF.

The V call is TRBV9, the J call TRBJ1-6; 8 nucleotides align to TRBD1. Trimming at V came to 3 bases and at J to 10 bases, leaving 6 bases not matched to a gene. The CDR3 sequence is 14 residues long. Germline CDR1 and CDR2: SGDLS and YYNGEE. Here the CDR3 DNA reads TGTGCCAGCAGCGGACAGGGGAAGGGATCACCCCTCCACTTT. Its protein product is CASSGQGKGSPLHF.

The chain has TRBV19 and TRBJ1-6; possible D gene TRBD1, 5 bases. This CDR3 has 16 residues. Trimming shortened V by 5 bases and J by 0 bases, and 11 bases separated the two germline ends. Looked up from germline, CDR1 is LNHDA and CDR2 is SQIVND (reference sequence). CDR3 loop: CASSYQGSSYNSPLHF. The CDR3 nucleotides read TGTGCCAGTAGTTACCAGGGCAGCTCCTATAATTCACCCCTCCACTTT.

The DNA of the CDR3 is TGTGCCACCAGTGACTCGGGGGACGTAAAAGAGACCCAGTACTTC. Its translation is CATSDSGDVKETQYF. This chain connects TRBV24-1 to TRBJ2-5; tentatively, D is TRBD2 (6 bases). Between the trimmed V and J ends, which lost 4 bases and 3 bases, there was a span of 14 bases. In germline, CDR1 is KGHDR, CDR2 SFDVKD. The CDR3 runs 15 residues.

The chain employs TRBV12-3 or TRBV12-4 and TRBJ1-1, with D maybe TRBD1 (5 bases). Trimming took off 2 bases at V and 4 bases at J, with 8 bases between the two ends. CDR3 size: 13 residues. In nucleotides, the CDR3 is TGTGCCAGCAGTTTATCAGGGCTCACTGAAGCTTTCTTT. Protein product: CASSLSGLTEAFF.

The chain is built from TRBV3-1 (or the pseudogene TRBV3-2) and TRBJ2-2; possible D gene TRBD1, 6 bases. The CDR3 runs 14 residues. Trimming pared 8 bases from V and 0 bases from J, leaving 10 bases between. Looked up from germline, CDR1 is LGHDT and CDR2 is YNNKEL (reference sequence). The CDR3 region has the DNA TGTGCCAGCGAACAGGGACCGAACACCGGGGAGCTGTTTTTT. This gives the protein CASEQGPNTGELFF.

This clone occurred a few times. V is TRBV4-3 and J is TRBJ1-4; maybe TRBD1 (6 bases). Germline V gene lookup returns CDR1 LGHNA and CDR2 YSLEER. The CDR3 has 16 residues. With 0 bases removed from V and 2 bases from J, the gap between germline ends came to 10 bases. The CDR3: CASSQEGGGTNEKLFF. CDR3 nucleotide sequence: TGCGCCAGCAGCCAAGAAGGGGGGGGGACTAATGAAAAACTGTTTTTT.

The rearrangement joins TRBV6-5 to TRBJ2-7, with D tentatively TRBD1 (7 bases). Germline V gene data show CDR1 as MNHEY and CDR2 as SVGAGI. V gave up 8 bases and J gave up 3 bases, with 17 bases separating them. CDR3 size: 14 residues. This CDR3 is CASGGGGGGYEQYF. The CDR3 coding sequence is TGTGCCAGCGGGGGAGGAGGGGGCGGCTACGAGCAGTACTTC.

The rearrangement uses TRBV7-9 and TRBJ2-1; 13 nucleotides agree with TRBD2. The CDR3 runs to 17 residues. J gave up 12 bases and V 4 bases, and 15 bases lay outside the gene matches. Germline V CDR1 and CDR2: SEHNR, FQNEAQ (reference sequence). This chain's CDR3 is CASSSSLDTSGGAVQFF. CDR3 nucleotide sequence: TGTGCCAGCAGCTCGTCATTAGATACTAGCGGGGGGGCTGTGCAGTTCTTC. The complete variable domain, with remaining parts taken from reference TRBV7-9 and TRBJ2-1, reads DTGVSQNPRHKITKRGQNVTFRCDPISEHNRLYWYRQTLGQGPEFLTYFQNEAQLEKSRLLSDRFSAERPKGSFSTLEIQRTEQGDSAMYLCASSSSLDTSGGAVQFFGPGTRLTVL.

V and J are TRBV27 and TRBJ1-1; 10 positions agree with TRBD1. J gave up 1 base and V 4 bases, and 6 bases lay outside the gene matches. The CDR3 has 16 residues. Per the germline V gene, CDR1 is MNHEY and CDR2 is SMNVEV (reference sequence). CDR3 sequence: CASSSGTGARNTEAFF. As DNA, the CDR3 is TGTGCCAGCAGTTCCGGGACAGGGGCCAGGAACACTGAAGCTTTCTTT.

The table lists this clone with a count of one. V is TRBV6-5 and J is TRBJ2-7; 10 bases align to TRBD2. V shed 3 bases and J 4 bases; nucleotides not matched to a gene: 6. Germline values: CDR1 MNHEY, CDR2 SVGAGI. The CDR3 extends over 15 amino acids. CDR3 in amino acids: CASSYRLAGLYEQYF. CDR3 in DNA: TGTGCCAGCAGTTATAGACTAGCGGGCCTATACGAGCAGTACTTC.

The chain links TRBV4-1 to TRBJ1-5, with 9 bases aligning to TRBD1. CDR3 size: 19 residues. The V segment lost 0 bases and the J segment 1 base; nucleotides outside the gene matches: 10. Germline V lookup: CDR1 MGHRA, CDR2 YSYEKL. The CDR3, as DNA: TGCGCCAGCAGCCAAGATCCCCCACAGGGGGCTTGGAGCAATCAGCCCCAGCATTTT. Translation: CASSQDPPQGAWSNQPQHF.

The chain is built from TRBV18 and TRBJ1-2, with D possibly matching TRBD1 (6 bases). The CDR3 consists of 13 residues. Germline assignment: CDR1 KGHSH and CDR2 LQKENI. Trimming shortened V by 3 bases and J by 3 bases, and 8 bases separated the two germline ends. The CDR3 reads CASSPGQHYGYTF. In DNA form, the CDR3 reads TGTGCCAGCTCACCCGGACAGCACTATGGCTACACCTTC.

The chain uses TRBV6-5 and TRBJ1-1, with 7 bases that match TRBD1. Per the germline V gene, CDR1 is MNHEY and CDR2 is SVGAGI. V was pared by 7 bases and J by 5 bases, with 10 bases of the junction left unmatched. This CDR3 has 14 amino acids. This CDR3 is CASNLNRGYTEAFF. The CDR3 nucleotides read TGTGCCAGCAATCTAAACAGGGGCTATACTGAAGCTTTCTTT.

The chain has TRBV5-1 and TRBJ2-3; 7 bases fit TRBD1. The V segment lost 2 bases and the J segment 4 bases; nucleotides outside the gene matches: 7. In germline, CDR1 is SGHRS, CDR2 YFSETQ. CDR3 length: 15 residues. Here the CDR3 DNA reads TGCGCCAGCAGCTTAACAGGGGTTGGCCCAGATACGCAGTATTTT. Protein: CASSLTGVGPDTQYF.

V gene TRBV21-1 combines with J gene TRBJ2-1; the table's D gene call, TRBD2, was not cross checked with the DNA. TRBV21-1 has pseudogene status. The CDR3 runs to 17 residues. In DNA form, the CDR3 reads TGTGCCAGCAAGCGGAGATTTAGCGGGGGAACCTACAATGAGCAGTTCTTC. Its translation is CASKRRFSGGTYNEQFF.

In its sample, this clone was seen once. J is TRBJ2-1 and V is TRBV9; 7 bases are shared with TRBD2. CDR1 and CDR2 from the germline V gene are SGDLS and YYNGEE. The V gene end was trimmed by 0 bases and the J gene end by 1 base; junction bases not matched to a gene: 10. The length of the CDR3 is 18 residues. DNA of the CDR3: TGTGCCAGCAGCGTAGATTCGGAGCGGGGAGGGTCCTACAATGAGCAGTTCTTC. It codes for CASSVDSERGGSYNEQFF.

CDR3 bases: TGTGCCAGCAGCTTAACTAGCGGTTACTCCTACGAGCAGTACTTC. This encodes CASSLTSGYSYEQYF. The chain employs TRBV11-2 and TRBJ2-7, with 8 nucleotides matching TRBD2. The CDR3 length is 15 residues. Germline assignment: CDR1 SGHAT and CDR2 FQNNGV. The trim removed 2 bases at V and 0 bases at J, leaving 3 bases unmatched.

This chain links TRBV6-1 with TRBJ1-2; the match to TRBD1 covers 9 bases. The germline V gene has CDR1 MNHNS and CDR2 SASEGT. The CDR3 covers 15 residues. V was pared by 2 bases and J by 5 bases, with 6 bases of the junction left unmatched. CDR3 DNA: TGTGCCAGCAGTGAATATAGGGACAGGGCGTATGGCTACACCTTC. Protein: CASSEYRDRAYGYTF.

This clone was counted only a few times. This sequence joins TRBV2 and TRBJ2-7; 13 positions agree with TRBD2. V dropped 4 bases and J dropped 7; count of bases not matched to a gene: 4. There are 14 residues in the CDR3. From germline, CDR1 is SNHLY and CDR2 FYNNEI. Here the CDR3 DNA reads TGTGCCAGCAGTGGGGGACTAGCGGGGTTTGAGCAGTACTTC. This sequence encodes CASSGGLAGFEQYF. Complete variable domain (other parts from reference TRBV2 and TRBJ2-7): EPEVTQTPSHQVTQMGQEVILRCVPISNHLYFYWYRQILGQKVEFLVSFYNNEISEKSEIFDDQFSVERPDGSNFTLKIRSTKLEDSAMYFCASSGGLAGFEQYFGPGTRLTVT.

The chain combines TRBV4-1 with TRBJ2-5; 7 nucleotides match TRBD2. CDR1 and CDR2 from the germline V gene are MGHRA and YSYEKL. V dropped 2 bases and J dropped 4; count of bases not matched to a gene: 1. The CDR3 sequence is 13 residues long. The chain's CDR3 is CASSQWGGETQYF. For the CDR3, the DNA is TGCGCCAGCAGCCAATGGGGGGGAGAGACCCAGTACTTC.

The V and J genes are TRBV4-2 and TRBJ1-1, with TRBD1 matching over 8 bases. The germline gives CDR1 LGHNA, CDR2 YNFKEQ. The CDR3 length is 13 residues. The trim removed 4 bases at V and 6 bases at J, leaving 4 bases unmatched. The CDR3 is CASSRDRGAEAFF. DNA for the CDR3: TGTGCCAGCAGCCGCGACAGGGGTGCTGAAGCTTTCTTT.

The chain combines TRBV19 with TRBJ1-5; TRBD1 agrees at 7 bases. V lost 3 bases to trimming and J lost 2 bases; unmatched junction nucleotides: 4. The germline V gene encodes CDR1 LNHDA and CDR2 SQIVND (reference sequence). This CDR3 comprises 15 residues. CDR3 sequence (DNA): TGTGCCAGTAGTATGGGACAGAGGGGCAATCAGCCCCAGCATTTT. It is translated as CASSMGQRGNQPQHF.

The chain uses TRBV7-2 and TRBJ1-1; D might be TRBD1 (5 bases). Germline-derived CDR1 and CDR2 are SGHTA and FQGNSA. The CDR3 length is 15 residues. V dropped 4 bases and J dropped 3 bases, with 15 bases sitting between them. The CDR3 sequence: CASSSGPPGHTEAFF. The CDR3 nucleotides are TGTGCCAGCAGCTCAGGACCTCCAGGGCACACTGAAGCTTTCTTT.

V is TRBV29-1 and J is TRBJ2-1, with 7 bases aligning to TRBD2. CDR1 is SQVTM and CDR2 is ANQGSEA in the germline V gene. This CDR3 region has 14 residues. V lost 7 bases, J lost 2 bases, and 8 bases stayed unmatched. CDR3 region: CSAGGDFPYNEQFF. CDR3 nucleotide sequence: TGCAGCGCTGGGGGGGACTTCCCCTACAATGAGCAGTTCTTC.